A single sample is the source of the 19 T cell receptor beta chains below, sequenced in a study of immunodeficiency. Some clones are missing from TCRdb's copy, which holds only in-frame ones; the method was immunoSEQ multiplex PCR. This sample has more than 1,300 clones; about 96% occur once, and the top ten carry about 1.1%. The sequencing sample was made of CD4+ T cells from blood. These receptors all stem from a girl aged 2-10 years.

V is TRBV20-1 and J is TRBJ2-1; TRBD2 agrees at 8 bases. This CDR3 has 15 amino acids. Germline-derived CDR1 and CDR2 are DFQATT and SNEGSKA (reference sequence). J gave up 2 bases and V 3 bases, and 6 bases lay outside the gene matches. The CDR3 region is CSASSGGPAYNEQFF. CDR3 DNA sequence: TGCAGTGCTAGTTCGGGAGGGCCGGCCTACAATGAGCAGTTCTTC.

The chain is built from TRBV5-6 and TRBJ1-2; 9 bases are shared with TRBD1. This CDR3 contains 17 residues. Germline trimming cut 4 bases from V and 4 bases from J; bases unmatched to any gene: 14. Germline loops: CDR1 SGHDT, CDR2 YYEEEE. Here the CDR3 reads CASSPAGTGSLVYGYTF. The CDR3 DNA reads as TGTGCCAGCAGCCCCGCCGGGACAGGGTCTCTGGTCTATGGCTACACCTTC.

The chain employs TRBV18 and TRBJ2-2, with 14 bases that match TRBD2. CDR3 size: 17 residues. V trimming: 4 bases; J trimming: 2 bases; junction bases outside the gene matches: 3. Germline lookup yields CDR1 KGHSH and CDR2 LQKENI. CDR3 sequence (DNA): TGTGCCAGCTCACGCGGGACTAGCGGGAGTAACACCGGGGAGCTGTTTTTT. Translation: CASSRGTSGSNTGELFF.

V gene TRBV5-1 combines with J gene TRBJ2-3, with no clear D. There are 11 residues in the CDR3. V was shortened by 4 bases and J by 4 bases, with 4 bases between the two germline ends. The germline gives CDR1 SGHRS, CDR2 YFSETQ. For the CDR3, the DNA is TGCGCCAGCAGCGCTTCAGATACGCAGTATTTT. Its translation is CASSASDTQYF.

This clone was observed a handful of times. J is TRBJ1-6 and V is TRBV5-1, with TRBD1 identical over 7 bases. V dropped 4 bases and J dropped 10; count of bases not matched to a gene: 14. Per germline, CDR1 SGHRS and CDR2 YFSETQ. This CDR3 region has 16 residues. The CDR3 here is CASSGTALHGGSPLHF. The CDR3 DNA sequence: TGCGCCAGCAGCGGGACAGCTCTTCACGGTGGATCACCCCTCCACTTT.

V usage is TRBV18 and J usage is TRBJ1-3; no clear D gene. Germline V lookup: CDR1 KGHSH, CDR2 LQKENI. Deletions cut 8 bases from V and 3 bases from J, with 11 bases between. The CDR3 runs to 13 residues. The chain's CDR3 is CASTDGNGNTIYF. Written as DNA, the CDR3 is TGTGCCAGCACCGACGGGAATGGAAACACCATATATTTT.

The genes are TRBV4-1 and TRBJ2-7; D is ambiguous. The CDR3 covers 14 residues. Germline V lookup: CDR1 MGHRA, CDR2 YSYEKL. The V end was cut by 0 bases, the J end by 7 bases, with 13 bases between. The DNA for the CDR3 is TGCGCCAGCAGCCAAGAATGGGGTCTTGGGGAGCAGTACTTC. Encoded protein: CASSQEWGLGEQYF.

The chain uses TRBV19 and TRBJ1-2; D perhaps matches TRBD1 (5 bases). CDR3 length: 13 amino acids. V was pared by 6 bases and J by 4 bases, with 12 bases between. Germline V lookup: CDR1 LNHDA, CDR2 SQIVND (reference sequence). The CDR3 loop is CASSLTGAYGYTF. The CDR3 nucleotides are TGTGCCAGTAGCTTGACCGGGGCCTATGGCTACACCTTC.

The V call is TRBV29-1, the J call TRBJ2-1, with D uncertain. The CDR3 is 15 residues long. Trimming stripped 0 bases from V and 3 bases from J, with 12 bases between. Germline CDR1 SQVTM, CDR2 ANQGSEA. CDR3 bases: TGCAGCGTTGAAGATCTTCTGCGCGTCTACAATGAGCAGTTCTTC. It translates to CSVEDLLRVYNEQFF.

The chain carries TRBV7-9 and TRBJ2-1; D is undetermined. V lost 0 bases and J lost 1, with 7 bases in between. The germline V gene has CDR1 SEHNR and CDR2 FQNEAQ (reference sequence). The CDR3 extends over 15 amino acids. The DNA of the CDR3 is TGTGCCAGCAGCTTAGCCTACGGATCCTACAATGAGCAGTTCTTC. Translating it yields CASSLAYGSYNEQFF.

This chain connects TRBV4-1 to TRBJ2-7; D unresolved. V lost 3 bases to trimming and J lost 0 bases, with 12 bases between them. CDR1 and CDR2 (germline): MGHRA, YSYEKL. The CDR3 runs 15 residues. The CDR3 DNA reads TGCGCCAGCAGCCAGTTCAATACAAGCTCCTACGAGCAGTACTTC. Encoded protein: CASSQFNTSSYEQYF.

J is TRBJ2-1 and V is TRBV9; D is possibly TRBD2 (5 bases). V lost 4 bases and J 4 bases, leaving 15 bases between the germline ends. Germline lookup yields CDR1 SGDLS and CDR2 YYNGEE. The CDR3 extends over 15 amino acids. The CDR3 DNA sequence: TGTGCCAGCAGCTCATCTCCGGGATCTTACAATGAGCAGTTCTTC. This translates into CASSSSPGSYNEQFF.

This clone was detected once. This chain joins TRBV24-1 and TRBJ1-5, with D perhaps TRBD1 (6 bases). The CDR3 is made up of 13 amino acids. CDR1 and CDR2 (germline): KGHDR, SFDVKD. The V and J ends lost 4 bases and 7 bases respectively, with 10 bases between them. DNA for the CDR3: TGTGCCACCAGTGAACCAGGGGCCCAGCCCCAGCATTTT. Translating gives CATSEPGAQPQHF.

This sequence joins TRBV5-1 and TRBJ1-6, with D possibly matching TRBD1 (5 bases). V lost 2 bases to trimming and J lost 7 bases, with 13 bases between them. This CDR3 contains 15 residues. Germline lookup yields CDR1 SGHRS and CDR2 YFSETQ. CDR3 in amino acids: CASSLTGTGNSPLHF. The CDR3 coding sequence is TGCGCCAGCAGCTTAACCGGGACGGGGAATTCACCCCTCCACTTT.

This clone was recorded only once. The chain recombines TRBV7-9 with TRBJ2-5; 16 bases are shared with TRBD2. Trimming cost V 6 bases and J 4 bases; bases outside gene matches: 11. This CDR3 has 18 residues. Per the germline V gene, CDR1 is SEHNR and CDR2 is FQNEAQ (reference sequence). Here the CDR3 reads CASRPGLAGGPLGETQYF. The CDR3, as DNA: TGTGCCAGCAGGCCGGGACTAGCGGGAGGGCCGTTGGGAGAGACCCAGTACTTC. Combining the CDR3 with reference TRBV7-9 and TRBJ2-5 gives the whole variable domain DTGVSQNPRHKITKRGQNVTFRCDPISEHNRLYWYRQTLGQGPEFLTYFQNEAQLEKSRLLSDRFSAERPKGSFSTLEIQRTEQGDSAMYLCASRPGLAGGPLGETQYFGPGTRLLVL.

This clone was seen only once. The chain has TRBV24-1 and TRBJ2-1, with 10 bases fitting TRBD2. This CDR3 is 15 amino acids long. Germline lookup yields CDR1 KGHDR and CDR2 SFDVKD. V was clipped by 4 bases and J by 8 bases; unmatched bases: 7. This CDR3 reads CATSEVAGGGHEQFF. In nucleotides, the CDR3 is TGTGCCACCAGTGAGGTAGCGGGAGGAGGACATGAGCAGTTCTTC.

The gene calls are TRBV5-1 and TRBJ1-2, with a weak D call TRBD1 (5 bases). CDR3 length: 15 amino acids. Trimming removed 0 bases from V and 7 bases from J, with 16 bases in between. Germline values: CDR1 SGHRS, CDR2 YFSETQ. The CDR3 is CASSLGGIERGGYTF. CDR3 in DNA: TGCGCCAGCAGCTTGGGGGGCATAGAACGTGGTGGCTACACCTTC.

This chain links TRBV6-6 with TRBJ1-5, with D maybe TRBD1 (6 bases). Germline assignment: CDR1 MNHNY and CDR2 SVGAGI (reference sequence). The CDR3 contains 15 residues. Trimming took 5 bases from V and 4 from J, leaving 15 bases between them. The CDR3 loop reads CASSGGQPRNQPQHF. The DNA for the CDR3 is TGTGCCAGCAGTGGGGGACAACCCCGGAATCAGCCCCAGCATTTT.

The rearrangement links TRBV28 to TRBJ1-2; TRBD1 might be the D (6 bases). Germline-derived CDR1 and CDR2 are MDHEN and SYDVKM. The CDR3 runs to 14 residues. The ends were cut back, 4 bases at V and 2 bases at J, with 11 bases in the middle. CDR3 nucleotide sequence: TGTGCCAGCAGTTCAGGGGTCGGGAACTATGGCTACACCTTC. It specifies CASSSGVGNYGYTF.